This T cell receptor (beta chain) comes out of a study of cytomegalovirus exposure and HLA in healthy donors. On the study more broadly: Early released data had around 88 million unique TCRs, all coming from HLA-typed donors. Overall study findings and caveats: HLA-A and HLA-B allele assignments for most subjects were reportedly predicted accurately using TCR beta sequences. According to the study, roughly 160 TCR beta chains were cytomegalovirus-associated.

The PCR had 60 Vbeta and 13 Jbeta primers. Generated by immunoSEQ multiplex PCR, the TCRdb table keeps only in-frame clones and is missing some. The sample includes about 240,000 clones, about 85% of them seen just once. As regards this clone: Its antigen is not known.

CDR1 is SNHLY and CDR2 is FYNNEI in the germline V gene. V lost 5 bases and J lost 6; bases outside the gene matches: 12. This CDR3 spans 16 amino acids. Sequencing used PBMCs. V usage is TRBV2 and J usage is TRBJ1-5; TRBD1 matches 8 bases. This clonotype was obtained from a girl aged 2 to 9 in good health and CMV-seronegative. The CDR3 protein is CASSSDRGPWGQPQHF. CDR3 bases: TGTGCCAGCAGTTCCGACAGGGGACCCTGGGGTCAGCCCCAGCATTTT.